This T cell receptor (beta chain) is from a study of glioma-infiltrating T cells after dendritic cell vaccination. Trimming pared 4 bases from V and 0 bases from J, leaving 10 bases between. CDR1 is MNHEY, CDR2 SVGAGI, per germline. The CDR3 extends over 15 amino acids. Blood PBMC samples: pre-vaccination, two weeks post third vaccination, and at tumor progression. Using immunoSEQ multiplex PCR, the repertoire was profiled, and TCRdb retains in-frame clones only, with some absent. The sample records roughly 90,000 clones, about nine tenths being singletons. The receptor's source is a human donor with glioblastoma. Material: blood, obtained before dendritic cell vaccination. This chain links TRBV6-5 with TRBJ1-5; TRBD1 is a possible D gene (6 bases). CDR3 sequence reads: CASSSTGHSNQPQHF. The CDR3 bases are TGTGCCAGCAGTTCGACAGGCCATAGCAATCAGCCCCAGCATTTT.